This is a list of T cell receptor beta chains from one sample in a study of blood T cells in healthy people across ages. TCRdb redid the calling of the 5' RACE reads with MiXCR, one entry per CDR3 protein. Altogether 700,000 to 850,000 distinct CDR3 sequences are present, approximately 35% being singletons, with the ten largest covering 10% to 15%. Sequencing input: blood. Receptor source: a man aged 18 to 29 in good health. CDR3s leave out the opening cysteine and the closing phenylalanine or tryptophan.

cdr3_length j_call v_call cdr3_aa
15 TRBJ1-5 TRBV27 ASSLNSPGALNQPQH
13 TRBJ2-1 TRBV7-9 ASSFLRLEDNEQF
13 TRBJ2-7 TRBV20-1 SARETGGSSYEQY
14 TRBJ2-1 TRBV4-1 ASSHSGTWGYNEQF
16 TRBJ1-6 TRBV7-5 ISVSEALAGTRPSPLH
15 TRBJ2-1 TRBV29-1 SVGPPRLAGVYNEQF
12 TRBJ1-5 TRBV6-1 ASSSGQLNQPQH
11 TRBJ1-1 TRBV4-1 ASGRPMNTEAF
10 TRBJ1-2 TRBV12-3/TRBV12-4 ASRYTNYGYT
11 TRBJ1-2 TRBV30 AWSLRETSGYT
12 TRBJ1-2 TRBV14 ASSPGMVGYGYT
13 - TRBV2 ASSATGFEMNEQY
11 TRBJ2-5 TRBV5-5 ASSLGTGKTQY
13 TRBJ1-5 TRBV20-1 SAKLTGGSNQPQH
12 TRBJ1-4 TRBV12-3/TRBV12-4 ASSVSATNEKLF
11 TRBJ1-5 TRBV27 ASSLDYYQPQH
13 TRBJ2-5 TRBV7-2 ASSAPGQFRETQY
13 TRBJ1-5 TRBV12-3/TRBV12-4 ASTPSGGGNQPQH
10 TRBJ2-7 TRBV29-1 SATQGAYEQY
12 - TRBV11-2 ASSQGLDGETQY
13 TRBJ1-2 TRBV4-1 ASSFPGQLNYGYT
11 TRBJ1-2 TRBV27 ASWGPNSYGYT
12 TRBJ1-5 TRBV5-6 ASSLGRQGQPQH
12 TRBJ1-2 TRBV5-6 ASSPAGSYYGYT
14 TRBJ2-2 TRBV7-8 ASSPRWRGNTGELF
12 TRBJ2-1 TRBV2 ASSDGQGLNEQF
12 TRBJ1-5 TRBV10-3 AISGQGYDQPQH
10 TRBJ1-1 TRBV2 ASSDTESEAF
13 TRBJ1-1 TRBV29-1 SVDIRGTMNTEAF
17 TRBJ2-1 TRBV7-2 ASSLDPASGAPLENEQF
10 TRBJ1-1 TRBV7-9 ASSEIQLIAF
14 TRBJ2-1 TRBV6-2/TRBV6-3 ASRPVVGLGLDEQF
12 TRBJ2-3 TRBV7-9 ASSPTGATDTQY
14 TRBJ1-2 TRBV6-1 ASSELVSGGRYGYT
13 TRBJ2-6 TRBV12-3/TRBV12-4 ASSHASSGANVLT
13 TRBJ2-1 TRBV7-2 ASSLGVGIYNEQF
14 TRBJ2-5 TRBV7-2 ASSLVPSGGANEQY
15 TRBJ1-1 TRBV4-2 ASSQGGLREWNTEAF
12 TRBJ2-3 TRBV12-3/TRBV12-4 ASTPSGGADTQY
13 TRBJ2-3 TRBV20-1 SARKKAGNTDTQY
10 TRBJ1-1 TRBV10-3 ATAREVGEAF
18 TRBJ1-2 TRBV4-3 ASSQDPGTGTGIQLYGYT